Sequencing of this T cell receptor beta chain was carried out in a study of T cells in narcolepsy. V gave up 5 bases and J gave up 6 bases; unmatched junction bases: 9. There are 15 residues in the CDR3. Looked up from germline, CDR1 is LNHDA and CDR2 is SQIVND (reference sequence). The protocol was immunoSEQ multiplex PCR, while the TCRdb copy is restricted to in-frame clones and leaves out a portion. Of around 33,000 clones listed, roughly four fifths are singletons. The sequenced material came from CD45RA- memory CD4+ T cells from PBMCs. The chain couples TRBV19 to TRBJ1-1; 10 positions match TRBD1. The receptor was derived from a human donor with narcolepsy. In DNA form, the CDR3 reads TGTGCCAGTAGTCCCCGACAGGGGGCGTTCGCTGAAGCTTTCTTT. It yields the protein CASSPRQGAFAEAFF. The whole variable domain, remainder taken from reference TRBV19 and TRBJ1-1, is DGGITQSPKYLFRKEGQNVTLSCEQNLNHDAMYWYRQDPGQGLRLIYYSQIVNDFQKGDIAEGYSVSREKKESFPLTVTSAQKNPTAFYLCASSPRQGAFAEAFFGQGTRLTVV.